This passage covers 22 T cell receptor beta chains from one sample sequenced in a study of cytomegalovirus exposure and HLA in healthy donors. The repertoire was sequenced with immunoSEQ multiplex PCR; TCRdb's copy has only in-frame clones and lacks some. The repertoire has some 140,000 clones, 70% to 90% of them found once; the top ten carry over 5%. Sequencing was done on a sample of PBMCs. The receptors originated from a woman in her 30s in good health and CMV-seropositive.

The V and J genes are TRBV6-4 and TRBJ1-2; TRBD1 might be the D (5 bases). Trimming took off 2 bases at V and 2 bases at J, with 9 bases between the two ends. This CDR3 is 14 amino acids long. The germline gives CDR1 MRHNA, CDR2 SNTAGT. CDR3 DNA: TGTGCCAGCAGTGACCAGGCAGGGAACTATGGCTACACCTTC. Translating it yields CASSDQAGNYGYTF.

This chain links TRBV6-5 with TRBJ2-3; D is unclear. The V gene lost 11 bases and the J gene lost 0 bases, with 9 bases spanning the gap. The CDR3 length is 12 residues. Germline V CDR1 and CDR2: MNHEY, SVGAGI. The CDR3 nucleotides read TGTGCCGCCCAGGCGAGCACAGATACGCAGTATTTT. Its protein product is CAAQASTDTQYF.

The CDR3 is CASSKGSGANVLTF. CDR3 nucleotides: TGTGCCAGTAGTAAGGGGTCTGGGGCCAACGTCCTGACTTTC. This chain joins TRBV19 and TRBJ2-6; maybe TRBD1 (5 bases). Trimming took 4 bases from V and 1 from J, leaving 5 bases between them. The length of the CDR3 is 14 residues. Germline V lookup: CDR1 LNHDA, CDR2 SQIVND (reference sequence). Supplemented by reference TRBV19 and TRBJ2-6, the full variable domain reads DGGITQSPKYLFRKEGQNVTLSCEQNLNHDAMYWYRQDPGQGLRLIYYSQIVNDFQKGDIAEGYSVSREKKESFPLTVTSAQKNPTAFYLCASSKGSGANVLTFGAGSRLTVL.

This chain connects TRBV12-5 to TRBJ2-1; maybe TRBD2 (5 bases). The CDR3 is 15 residues long. From germline, CDR1 is LGHNT and CDR2 FRNRAP. With 5 bases removed from V and 4 bases from J, the gap between germline ends came to 15 bases. The CDR3 DNA reads as TGTGCTAGTGGTGGCCTCCGCGGGCGGTACAATGAGCAGTTCTTC. Encoded protein: CASGGLRGRYNEQFF.

The chain combines TRBV28 with TRBJ1-3; 10 bases align to TRBD1. The CDR3 runs 14 residues. CDR1 and CDR2 from the germline V gene are MDHEN and SYDVKM. V shed 6 bases, J shed 8 bases, and the junction held 7 bases outside the gene matches. The CDR3 region is CASSPTGGAYTIYF. The CDR3, as DNA: TGTGCCAGCAGCCCGACAGGGGGCGCGTACACCATATATTTT. Full variable domain (outside the CDR3, taken from reference TRBV28 and TRBJ1-3): DVKVTQSSRYLVKRTGEKVFLECVQDMDHENMFWYRQDPGLGLRLIYFSYDVKMKEKGDIPEGYSVSREKKERFSLILESASTNQTSMYLCASSPTGGAYTIYFGEGSWLTVV.

The V and J genes are TRBV5-1 and TRBJ2-7; 9 bases are shared with TRBD2. The V gene end was trimmed by 1 base and the J gene end by 1 base; junction bases not matched to a gene: 3. The CDR3 length is 15 residues. CDR1 and CDR2 (germline): SGHRS, YFSETQ. Here the CDR3 DNA reads TGCGCCAGCAGCTTGCGACTAGCGGATTCCTACGAGCAGTACTTC. It yields the protein CASSLRLADSYEQYF. Complete variable domain (other parts from reference TRBV5-1 and TRBJ2-7): KAGVTQTPRYLIKTRGQQVTLSCSPISGHRSVSWYQQTPGQGLQFLFEYFSETQRNKGNFPGRFSGRQFSNSRSEMNVSTLELGDSALYLCASSLRLADSYEQYFGPGTRLTVT.

The chain has TRBV7-6 and TRBJ2-3, with 14 bases lining up with TRBD2. The CDR3 length is 16 residues. The V and J ends lost 5 bases and 1 base, in that order; junction bases with no gene match: 2. The V gene's germline CDR1 is SGHVS and CDR2 FNYEAQ. In DNA, the CDR3 is TGTGCCAGCAGCGCGGGACTAGCGGGGGGCACAGATACGCAGTATTTT. This codes for CASSAGLAGGTDTQYF. The complete variable domain, with remaining parts taken from reference TRBV7-6 and TRBJ2-3, reads GAGVSQSPRYKVTKRGQDVALRCDPISGHVSLYWYRQALGQGPEFLTYFNYEAQQDKSGLPNDRFSAERPEGSISTLTIQRTEQRDSAMYRCASSAGLAGGTDTQYFGPGTRLTVL.

The chain joins TRBV2 to TRBJ1-3; 10 bases agree with TRBD1. The germline gives CDR1 SNHLY, CDR2 FYNNEI. CDR3 length: 14 residues. The J segment lost 8 bases and the V segment lost 6 bases, leaving 7 bases of the junction unmatched. The CDR3: CASRADRGRDTIYF. As DNA, the CDR3 is TGTGCCAGCAGAGCCGACAGGGGGCGAGACACCATATATTTT.

The chain recombines TRBV5-5 with TRBJ2-7; 9 bases are a match to TRBD2. The germline V gene encodes CDR1 SGHKS and CDR2 YYEKEE (reference sequence). The junction had 4 bases not matched to a gene; V was cut back by 0 bases and J by 3 bases. The length of the CDR3 is 15 residues. CDR3 sequence reads: CASSLVAGAHYEQYF. CDR3 bases: TGTGCCAGCAGCTTGGTAGCGGGGGCCCACTACGAGCAGTACTTC.

This clone is a singleton in its sample. The V gene is TRBV4-1, the J gene TRBJ2-1; 7 bases are a match to TRBD2. CDR1 is MGHRA and CDR2 is YSYEKL in the germline V gene. The CDR3 sequence is 16 residues long. With V trimmed by 7 bases and J by 4 bases, 13 bases remained unmatched. The CDR3 spells CASTRVQGGSYNEQFF. The CDR3 coding sequence is TGCGCCAGCACCCGGGTCCAGGGCGGGAGTTACAATGAGCAGTTCTTC.

J is TRBJ1-2 and V is TRBV14, with D unclear. The germline V gene has CDR1 SGHDN and CDR2 FVKESK. Trimming took 6 bases from V and 4 from J, leaving 12 bases between them. This CDR3 spans 13 amino acids. CDR3 bases: TGTGCCAGCAGTCTAAGAAAGAGCTATGGCTACACCTTC. This gives the protein CASSLRKSYGYTF.

This clone showed up just once. This sequence joins TRBV5-1 and TRBJ1-1; D is ambiguous. This CDR3 has 14 residues. Trimming removed 0 bases from V and 0 bases from J, with 6 bases in between. CDR1 is SGHRS, CDR2 YFSETQ, per germline. The CDR3 loop is CASSLDHVNTEAFF. DNA for the CDR3: TGCGCCAGCAGCTTGGATCATGTGAACACTGAAGCTTTCTTT.

The genes are TRBV28 and TRBJ2-7; a weak D match, TRBD2 (5 bases). The ends were cut back, 4 bases at V and 4 bases at J, with 14 bases in the middle. The CDR3 runs 14 residues. CDR1 and CDR2 from the germline V gene are MDHEN and SYDVKM. CDR3 sequence (DNA): TGTGCCAGCAGTTCTCAGGTAGCGCCTTACGAGCAGTACTTC. The encoded protein is CASSSQVAPYEQYF.

The V call is TRBV7-2, the J call TRBJ1-1; D is undetermined. The CDR3 runs 13 residues. Germline V gives CDR1 SGHTA, CDR2 FQGNSA. Between the trimmed V and J ends, which lost 3 bases and 6 bases, there was a span of 11 bases. The CDR3 nucleotides read TGTGCCAGCAGCTTCGCCGGTGTATCTGAAGCTTTCTTT. It encodes CASSFAGVSEAFF.

J is TRBJ2-1 and V is TRBV9; 11 nucleotides align to TRBD2. Trimming removed 0 bases from V and 7 bases from J; junction bases left unmatched: 3. This CDR3 has 15 amino acids. Per the germline V gene, CDR1 is SGDLS and CDR2 is YYNGEE. CDR3 DNA sequence: TGTGCCAGCAGCGTAGTAGCGGGAGGGCCGAATGAGCAGTTCTTC. Encoded protein: CASSVVAGGPNEQFF.

The V call is TRBV5-6, the J call TRBJ2-3; TRBD2 aligns across 12 bases. The ends lost 4 bases at V and 4 bases at J; junction bases unmatched: 7. CDR3 size: 16 residues. The germline gives CDR1 SGHDT, CDR2 YYEEEE. Written as DNA, the CDR3 is TGTGCCAGCAGCCCCCGGACTAGCGGGGAGTCAGATACGCAGTATTTT. Translating it yields CASSPRTSGESDTQYF.

This sequence joins TRBV27 and TRBJ2-7; no firm D call. V lost 0 bases to trimming and J lost 6 bases, with 12 bases between them. The CDR3 runs to 14 residues. Germline CDR1 reads MNHEY; CDR2 reads SMNVEV (reference sequence). CDR3 residues: CASSLSVSGAEQYF. CDR3 DNA: TGTGCCAGCAGTTTATCCGTCTCAGGTGCCGAGCAGTACTTC.

The chain employs TRBV28 and TRBJ1-4; weak D call: TRBD1 (6 bases). The CDR3 extends over 17 amino acids. Germline CDR1 MDHEN, CDR2 SYDVKM. The V end lost 5 bases, the J end lost 3 bases, and 19 bases lay between the germline ends. CDR3 nucleotides: TGTGCCAGCAGTACCATAGGCAGGGGCGATGCTAATGAAAAACTGTTTTTT. Translating gives CASSTIGRGDANEKLFF. Filled out from reference TRBV28 and TRBJ1-4, the complete variable domain reads DVKVTQSSRYLVKRTGEKVFLECVQDMDHENMFWYRQDPGLGLRLIYFSYDVKMKEKGDIPEGYSVSREKKERFSLILESASTNQTSMYLCASSTIGRGDANEKLFFGSGTQLSVL.

The gene calls are TRBV6-6 and TRBJ1-5, with D maybe TRBD1 (5 bases). V lost 6 bases to trimming and J lost 2 bases, with 14 bases between them. Germline lookup yields CDR1 MNHNY and CDR2 SVGAGI (reference sequence). The CDR3 is made up of 15 amino acids. CDR3 DNA: TGTGCCAGCAGCATATACGGGGGGGGCAATCAGCCCCAGCATTTT. Encoded protein: CASSIYGGGNQPQHF.

V is TRBV5-1 and J is TRBJ2-7; 7 bases are shared with TRBD2. Germline CDR1 SGHRS, CDR2 YFSETQ. The CDR3 runs to 14 residues. V shed 2 bases, J shed 5 bases, and the junction held 7 bases outside the gene matches. The CDR3 spells CASSLAGFGDEQYF. The DNA for the CDR3 is TGCGCCAGCAGCTTAGCGGGGTTTGGGGACGAGCAGTACTTC.

This clone was recorded once. Here the CDR3 DNA reads TGCGCCAGCAGCGCCCTCGGGAGGGGAGAGACCCAGTACTTC. Translation: CASSALGRGETQYF. The chain joins TRBV5-1 to TRBJ2-5, with 8 bases aligning to TRBD2. The CDR3 is 14 residues long. Looked up from germline, CDR1 is SGHRS and CDR2 is YFSETQ. Trimming cost V 4 bases and J 4 bases; bases outside gene matches: 6.

The chain uses TRBV6-4 and TRBJ2-3, with 10 bases that match TRBD2. The CDR3 is made up of 15 amino acids. Germline values: CDR1 MRHNA, CDR2 SNTAGT. Losses at the gene ends were 5 bases for V and 0 bases for J; bases not matched to a gene: 2. CDR3 region: CASSILAGSTDTQYF. CDR3 in DNA: TGTGCCAGCAGTATACTAGCGGGAAGCACAGATACGCAGTATTTT.